These 28 T cell receptor beta chains were all obtained from the same sample, sequenced in a study of monozygotic twins with inflammatory bowel disease. TCRdb reprocessed the 5' RACE reads and stores each CDR3 protein as one record, lacking DNA. Reported are a few hundred thousand distinct CDR3 sequences; the ten largest clones contain approximately 2.3%. The sequencing sample was made of blood. The receptors come from a human donor with ulcerative colitis or Crohn's disease, or a healthy co-twin of an affected twin (not recorded which).

The chain uses TRBV7-9 and TRBJ2-1; the TCRdb D gene call, TRBD1, has no DNA to confirm it. The CDR3 is made up of 13 amino acids. Germline CDR1 SEHNR, CDR2 FQNEAQ (reference sequence). The CDR3: CASSFPDSYEQFF.

The chain uses TRBV2 and TRBJ2-6; with no DNA, the TCRdb D assignment of TRBD1 cannot be verified. Germline values: CDR1 SNHLY, CDR2 FYNNEI. This CDR3 comprises 14 residues. The CDR3 protein is CASSGGVGANVLTF.

The J gene is TRBJ1-5, the V gene TRBV2; TCRdb reports TRBD1, a call that lacks DNA to check it against. This CDR3 spans 13 amino acids. Germline CDR1 reads SNHLY; CDR2 reads FYNNEI. The CDR3 loop reads CASSGSGGQPQHF.

The CDR3 reads CASSQGPFSEAFF. This chain links TRBV4-1 with TRBJ1-1. CDR1 is MGHRA and CDR2 is YSYEKL in the germline V gene. This CDR3 is 13 amino acids long.

J is TRBJ2-5 and V is TRBV20-1; TCRdb calls TRBD2, which cannot be checked without DNA. This CDR3 has 16 amino acids. CDR1 and CDR2 from the germline V gene are DFQATT and SNEGSKA (reference sequence). The CDR3 protein is CSARAASGRLQETQYF.

The rearrangement links TRBV9 to TRBJ2-1; TCRdb selects TRBD2, and the lack of DNA leaves this call unchecked. The CDR3 is made up of 15 amino acids. Germline V gene data show CDR1 as SGDLS and CDR2 as YYNGEE. The CDR3 sequence: CASSVDGRAVNEQFF.

This sequence joins TRBV3-1 and TRBJ1-4. CDR1 and CDR2 from the germline V gene are LGHDT and YNNKEL (reference sequence). The CDR3 has 16 amino acids. CDR3 amino acids: CASSQDSSTTNEKLFF.

The chain couples TRBV28 to TRBJ1-5. From germline, CDR1 is MDHEN and CDR2 SYDVKM. This CDR3 is built from 13 residues. CDR3 sequence reads: CASTPIGWSHQHF.

The chain links TRBV20-1 to TRBJ2-7; checking the TCRdb D call of TRBD1 is not possible without DNA. Germline V gives CDR1 DFQATT, CDR2 SNEGSKA (reference sequence). The CDR3 runs 13 residues. CDR3 residues: CSARDTRGYEQYF.

The V call is TRBV7-6, the J call TRBJ2-3. CDR3 length: 12 amino acids. CDR1 and CDR2 from the germline V gene are SGHVS and FNYEAQ. CDR3 amino acids: CASTSGSDTQYF.

V usage is TRBV29-1 and J usage is TRBJ1-1; TCRdb indicates TRBD1, and absent DNA this call remains unverified. This CDR3 has 13 residues. Germline lookup yields CDR1 SQVTM and CDR2 ANQGSEA. This CDR3 reads CSVERGARTEAFF.

V usage is TRBV5-1 and J usage is TRBJ2-6; TCRdb's D gene call, TRBD2, goes unchecked for lack of DNA. Germline V lookup: CDR1 SGHRS, CDR2 YFSETQ. The CDR3 sequence is 16 residues long. The CDR3 protein is CASGTGDIPGANVLTF.

The chain recombines TRBV20-1 with TRBJ2-7. This CDR3 spans 14 amino acids. Germline V CDR1 and CDR2: DFQATT, SNEGSKA (reference sequence). CDR3 sequence reads: CSAPYTRSSYEQYF.

The rearrangement links TRBV24-1 to TRBJ1-5; TCRdb's D call of TRBD1 is untestable without DNA. The CDR3 has 13 residues. The germline V gene encodes CDR1 KGHDR and CDR2 SFDVKD. CDR3 residues: CATGGQLNQPQHF.

The chain is built from TRBV28 and TRBJ2-4; TCRdb proposes TRBD1, but this gene call is untestable without DNA. This CDR3 contains 18 residues. The V gene's germline CDR1 is MDHEN and CDR2 SYDVKM. The CDR3 sequence: CASSLDGGRSLAKNIQYF.

J is TRBJ2-5 and V is TRBV11-3; the D call of TRBD1 rests on TCRdb alone, since no DNA is present to check it. This CDR3 region has 16 residues. CDR1 is SGHNT and CDR2 is YENEEA in the germline V gene. CDR3 residues: CASSLRPGQFEGTQYF.

V usage is TRBV5-5 and J usage is TRBJ2-5; TCRdb outputs TRBD1, but without DNA this stays unchecked. Germline V gives CDR1 SGHKS, CDR2 YYEKEE (reference sequence). The CDR3 is 14 amino acids. CDR3: CASSLVGGRENQYF.

This sequence joins TRBV5-1 and TRBJ1-1. The CDR3 extends over 14 amino acids. Per germline, CDR1 SGHRS and CDR2 YFSETQ. CDR3 in amino acids: CASSSQTANTEAFF.

V is TRBV6-6 and J is TRBJ1-1. CDR1 and CDR2 from the germline V gene are MNHNY and SVGAGI (reference sequence). The CDR3 runs to 13 residues. The CDR3: CASSRVDLSEAFF.

The V gene is TRBV7-2, the J gene TRBJ2-7. The CDR3 sequence is 13 residues long. Per the germline V gene, CDR1 is SGHTA and CDR2 is FQGNSA. The CDR3 spells CASSRNPLGEQYF.

The V call is TRBV6-2 or TRBV6-3, the J call TRBJ2-5. CDR1 MNHEY and CDR2 SVGEGT come from the germline V gene. The CDR3 consists of 14 residues. CDR3 sequence reads: CASSYSTVIETQYF.

The CDR3 sequence is CASREGTGRGYTF. The chain carries TRBV25-1 and TRBJ1-2; absent DNA, TCRdb's TRBD1 call cannot be checked. The germline V gene has CDR1 MGHDK and CDR2 SYGVNS. CDR3 length equals 13 residues.

This chain uses TRBV6-6 with TRBJ1-1. The CDR3 sequence is 14 residues long. Germline CDR1 and CDR2: MNHNY and SVGAGI (reference sequence). CDR3 residues: CASSYGYKNTEAFF.

The genes are TRBV7-2 and TRBJ2-2. Germline lookup yields CDR1 SGHTA and CDR2 FQGNSA. The CDR3 is 16 amino acids. CDR3 region: CASSPVATQNTGELFF. Complete variable domain (other parts from reference TRBV7-2 and TRBJ2-2): GAGVSQSPSNKVTEKGKDVELRCDPISGHTALYWYRQSLGQGLEFLIYFQGNSAPDKSGLPSDRFSAERTGGSVSTLTIQRTQQEDSAVYLCASSPVATQNTGELFFGEGSRLTVL.

The chain uses TRBV18 and TRBJ2-2. CDR3 length: 15 residues. CDR1 and CDR2 from the germline V gene are KGHSH and LQKENI. CDR3 residues: CASSPGRADTGELFF.

This chain joins TRBV15 and TRBJ1-3; the D call from TCRdb, TRBD1, cannot be confirmed without DNA. This CDR3 has 13 residues. Germline V lookup: CDR1 LNHNV, CDR2 YYDKDF (reference sequence). The CDR3 sequence is CATSRGGENTIYF.

The genes are TRBV20-1 and TRBJ1-6. The CDR3 covers 14 residues. Germline V gene data show CDR1 as DFQATT and CDR2 as SNEGSKA (reference sequence). The CDR3 loop is CSASVLGSNSPLHF.

The J gene is TRBJ2-2, the V gene TRBV28. Germline loops: CDR1 MDHEN, CDR2 SYDVKM. CDR3 length: 12 residues. The CDR3 reads CASSRVPGELFF.